Listed below are T cell receptor beta chains from one sample, sequenced in a study of Ad26.COV2.S vaccination and SARS-CoV-2 variants. Only in-frame clones appear in the TCRdb table, and some are missing; sequencing was by immunoSEQ multiplex PCR. The sample has 380,000 or so clones, about 86% seen once. Material: peripheral blood, obtained in a trial of Ad26.COV2.S vaccine versus placebo. These receptors came from a person aged 18-60 years who received the Ad26.COV2.S COVID-19 vaccine or a placebo. The conserved cysteine and the conserved F or W are not part of the CDR3 here.

V gene: TRBV4-2; J gene: TRBJ2-7; CDR3 protein: ASSQDRVSYEQY
V gene: TRBV9; J gene: TRBJ1-1; CDR3 protein: ASSVAEGNTEAF
V gene: TRBV4-3; J gene: TRBJ1-1; CDR3 protein: ASSQDRAPNTEAF
V gene: TRBV6-2/TRBV6-3; J gene: TRBJ2-1; CDR3 protein: ASSYATGRLGIEQF
V gene: TRBV19; J gene: TRBJ2-2; CDR3 protein: AGRTGLHTGELF
V gene: TRBV7-9; J gene: TRBJ1-3; CDR3 protein: ASSLSGPELGNTIY
V gene: TRBV7-9; J gene: TRBJ1-3; CDR3 protein: ASSAHSGGGGNTIY
V gene: TRBV7-9; J gene: TRBJ2-3; CDR3 protein: ASSSLVNVADTQY
V gene: TRBV9; J gene: TRBJ1-5; CDR3 protein: ASSVGTGVNQPQH
V gene: TRBV7-9; J gene: TRBJ2-5; CDR3 protein: ASSPRLASNVGTQY
V gene: TRBV7-7; J gene: TRBJ2-3; CDR3 protein: ASSLGDRATDTQY
V gene: TRBV14; J gene: TRBJ2-7; CDR3 protein: ASSHGTEQY
V gene: TRBV7-8; J gene: TRBJ2-1; CDR3 protein: ASSLAGAYNEQF
V gene: TRBV7-9; J gene: TRBJ1-3; CDR3 protein: ASSADSLTGNTIY
V gene: TRBV4-2; J gene: TRBJ2-1; CDR3 protein: ASSQEGADYNEQF
V gene: TRBV27; J gene: TRBJ2-7; CDR3 protein: ASSLQGVTNPYEQY
V gene: TRBV19; J gene: TRBJ2-2; CDR3 protein: ASRGQNTGELF
V gene: TRBV5-4; J gene: TRBJ1-1; CDR3 protein: ASGDGGHTEAF
V gene: TRBV5-5; J gene: TRBJ1-1; CDR3 protein: ASSRGSGITSTEAF
V gene: TRBV4-1; J gene: TRBJ2-1; CDR3 protein: ASSQTPVDRFFRSNEQF
V gene: TRBV30; J gene: TRBJ1-6; CDR3 protein: AWSPRSPYNSPLH
V gene: TRBV4-1; J gene: TRBJ2-5; CDR3 protein: ASSQGTSGGALRETQY
V gene: TRBV19; J gene: TRBJ1-4; CDR3 protein: ASSIGQGRNEKLF
V gene: TRBV24-1; J gene: TRBJ2-3; CDR3 protein: AAGDGSTDTQY
V gene: TRBV7-9; J gene: TRBJ2-7; CDR3 protein: ASSSDKYEQY
V gene: TRBV6-2/TRBV6-3; J gene: TRBJ2-7; CDR3 protein: ASSYMGGEQY
V gene: TRBV11-2; J gene: TRBJ1-1; CDR3 protein: ASSFARDNTEAF
V gene: TRBV5-1; J gene: TRBJ1-2; CDR3 protein: ASSPNTGSYGYT
V gene: TRBV4-2; J gene: TRBJ2-7; CDR3 protein: ASSQEGQGYSYEQY
V gene: TRBV27; J gene: TRBJ2-3; CDR3 protein: ATRGLALSTDTQY
V gene: TRBV6-2/TRBV6-3; J gene: TRBJ1-5; CDR3 protein: ASSPGQGFNQPQH
V gene: TRBV27; J gene: TRBJ2-7; CDR3 protein: ASCTSRGQRDEQY
V gene: TRBV11-2; J gene: TRBJ1-4; CDR3 protein: ASSYLFTGEKLF
V gene: TRBV7-2; J gene: TRBJ1-1; CDR3 protein: ASSYSDSNTEAF
V gene: TRBV19; J gene: TRBJ1-5; CDR3 protein: ASRPLAGMDQPQH
V gene: TRBV7-2; J gene: TRBJ1-6; CDR3 protein: ASSSWSGQLH
V gene: TRBV29-1; J gene: TRBJ1-2; CDR3 protein: SVEVGTRGDGYT
V gene: TRBV19; J gene: TRBJ1-4; CDR3 protein: ASSPWGGANEKLF
V gene: TRBV5-1; J gene: TRBJ2-5; CDR3 protein: ASSFGGTGGVETQY